This TCR beta chain was sequenced during a study of cytomegalovirus exposure and HLA in healthy donors. Study-wide results and caveats: According to an earlier analysis, most TCR beta V segments yielded productive rearrangements about 87% or about 30% of the time. Associated with cytomegalovirus, according to the listing, were 150 to 200 TCR beta chains. A later analysis revealed that TCR association rates differed between HLA loci, peaking at DRB1 and bottoming out at HLA-C.

Comments on this clone: No antigen is known for it.

The donors (healthy individuals) were bone marrow donors. This PCR relied on a set of 60 Vbeta primers and 13 Jbeta primers. Assay: immunoSEQ multiplex PCR; the TCRdb copy retains only in-frame clones and omits some. The profile shows approximately 110,000 clones, over 80% of them singletons. Between the trimmed V and J ends, which lost 1 base and 10 bases, there was a span of 19 bases. Germline lookup yields CDR1 MNHNS and CDR2 SASEGT. This CDR3 contains 16 residues. This chain joins TRBV6-1 and TRBJ1-4, with D unresolved. The TCR comes from a man between 18 and 29 years old in good health and CMV-seronegative. The sample was PBMCs. In DNA form, the CDR3 reads TGTGCCAGCAGTGAAGAGAGTACGTGGGCAGACCTAAAACTGTTTTTT. Protein: CASSEESTWADLKLFF.